Each of the 4 T cell receptor beta chains below was sequenced from the same sample in a study of shared T cell receptors in the human thymus. TCRdb keeps only in-frame clones here, not all; method: immunoSEQ multiplex PCR. The data hold around 730,000 clones, with 75% to 90% observed a single time. These data also featured in a second study, about human thymus T cells.

Sequencing input: thymocytes. All receptors come from a girl under two years old with a congenital heart defect.

V gene TRBV5-1 combines with J gene TRBJ1-3; a possible D gene is TRBD1 (6 bases). CDR1 SGHRS and CDR2 YFSETQ come from the germline V gene. V was trimmed by 2 bases and J by 3 bases, leaving 15 bases between them. CDR3 size: 16 residues. The CDR3 DNA reads as TGCGCCAGCAGCTTAGCCGCAGGGACATTTGGAAACACCATATATTTT. This codes for CASSLAAGTFGNTIYF.

V is TRBV10-3 and J is TRBJ1-4; D may be TRBD1 (5 bases). CDR1 and CDR2 (germline): ENHRY, SYGVKD. CDR3 length equals 12 residues. Trimming removed 2 bases from V and 15 bases from J, with 13 bases in between. CDR3 sequence: CAISEGGGVLFF. For the CDR3, the DNA is TGTGCCATCAGTGAGGGGGGGGGTGTATTGTTTTTT.

The rearrangement joins TRBV20-1 to TRBJ1-4, with D uncertain. Trimming removed 6 bases at V and 11 bases at J, with 13 bases between. Germline V lookup: CDR1 DFQATT, CDR2 SNEGSKA (reference sequence). CDR3 length: 11 amino acids. CDR3 loop: CSAPTPGKLFF. In DNA, the CDR3 is TGCAGTGCCCCGACACCGGGGAAACTGTTTTTT.

The V call is TRBV9, the J call TRBJ2-1; 8 bases align to TRBD1. This CDR3 has 16 residues. Germline loops: CDR1 SGDLS, CDR2 YYNGEE. After removal of 4 bases from V and 8 bases from J, the junction contained 14 bases not matched to a gene. DNA for the CDR3: TGTGCCAGCAGCTACCGACAGGGGCACTCTCGCGATGAGCAGTTCTTC. Protein product: CASSYRQGHSRDEQFF. Full variable domain (missing parts from reference TRBV9 and TRBJ2-1): DSGVTQTPKHLITATGQRVTLRCSPRSGDLSVYWYQQSLDQGLQFLIQYYNGEERAKGNILERFSAQQFPDLHSELNLSSLELGDSALYFCASSYRQGHSRDEQFFGPGTRLTVL.